A single sample is the source of the 9 T cell receptor beta chains below, sequenced in a study of shared clonotypes between healthy human individuals. Repertoires were generated with immunoSEQ multiplex PCR, while TCRdb's copy carries only in-frame clones and drops some. The table records 2 million to 2.5 million clones, 90% to 96% of them present only once. Specimen: naive CD4+ T cells sorted from blood. Sample subset: CD45RA+ positively selected. These receptors came from a young man in good health.

This chain connects TRBV6-1 to TRBJ2-5; D remains unclear. The V and J ends lost 6 bases and 2 bases respectively, with 13 bases between them. The V gene's germline CDR1 is MNHNS and CDR2 SASEGT. This CDR3 spans 14 amino acids. The CDR3 protein is CASRAAIRQETQYF. CDR3 in DNA: TGTGCCAGCAGAGCAGCGATCCGACAAGAGACCCAGTACTTC.

This chain joins TRBV11-2 and TRBJ2-5; D uncertain. The CDR3 loop spans 12 amino acids. Germline V gene data show CDR1 as SGHAT and CDR2 as FQNNGV. Trimming cost V 0 bases and J 5 bases, with 4 bases left between them. The chain's CDR3 is CASSLEGETQYF. The DNA of the CDR3 is TGTGCCAGCAGCTTAGAAGGGGAGACCCAGTACTTC.

The CDR3 DNA follows: TGTGCCAGCAGCATGCCGGGACTAGCGCAGAATGAGCAGTTCTTC. This encodes CASSMPGLAQNEQFF. This chain joins TRBV5-4 and TRBJ2-1; 10 bases are shared with TRBD2. This CDR3 is 15 amino acids long. The J segment lost 7 bases and the V segment lost 4 bases, leaving 8 bases of the junction unmatched. Per the germline V gene, CDR1 is SGHNT and CDR2 is YYREEE (reference sequence).

The rearrangement uses TRBV4-1 and TRBJ1-3; D uncertain. The CDR3 sequence is 16 residues long. V was cut by 4 bases and J by 0 bases, with 13 bases left in between. Germline loops: CDR1 MGHRA, CDR2 YSYEKL. The CDR3 protein is CASSRDVLYSGNTIYF. The CDR3, as DNA: TGCGCCAGCAGCCGAGACGTATTATACTCTGGAAACACCATATATTTT.

The chain couples TRBV7-9 to TRBJ2-2; D is perhaps TRBD1 (6 bases). V lost 5 bases and J lost 8, with 15 bases in between. Germline CDR1 and CDR2: SEHNR and FQNEAQ (reference sequence). The CDR3 runs to 14 residues. Here the CDR3 DNA reads TGTGCCAGCAGCCGGTTTGGACAGACTGGGGAGCTGTTTTTT. This sequence encodes CASSRFGQTGELFF.

This rearrangement joins TRBV5-4 to TRBJ2-7; perhaps TRBD2 as D (6 bases). The V gene lost 3 bases and the J gene lost 4 bases, with 11 bases spanning the gap. Germline lookup yields CDR1 SGHNT and CDR2 YYREEE (reference sequence). This CDR3 region has 13 residues. The CDR3 is CASSSRETYEQYF. CDR3 nucleotide sequence: TGTGCCAGCAGCTCCCGGGAGACGTACGAGCAGTACTTC.

This clone was found once. The chain joins TRBV5-4 to TRBJ1-6; 9 bases line up with TRBD1. The J segment lost 7 bases and the V segment lost 5 bases, leaving 4 bases of the junction unmatched. Germline V lookup: CDR1 SGHNT, CDR2 YYREEE (reference sequence). There are 14 residues in the CDR3. The DNA for the CDR3 is TGTGCCAGCAGTTGGGACAGGGAGAATTCACCCCTCCACTTT. Translation gives CASSWDRENSPLHF. Supplemented by reference TRBV5-4 and TRBJ1-6, the full variable domain reads ETGVTQSPTHLIKTRGQQVTLRCSSQSGHNTVSWYQQALGQGPQFIFQYYREEENGRGNFPPRFSGLQFPNYSSELNVNALELDDSALYLCASSWDRENSPLHFGNGTRLTVT.

For this clone: This specimen includes other DNA sequences encoding the same CDR3. V is TRBV6-1 and J is TRBJ1-1; possible D gene TRBD1, 6 bases. Per germline, CDR1 MNHNS and CDR2 SASEGT. V lost 3 bases to trimming and J lost 0 bases, with 8 bases between them. The CDR3 loop spans 14 amino acids. CDR3 sequence (DNA): TGTGCCAGCAGTGATCAGGGGCTGAACACTGAAGCTTTCTTT. This gives the protein CASSDQGLNTEAFF.

The rearrangement links TRBV7-9 to TRBJ2-5; the D is unclear. Looked up from germline, CDR1 is SEHNR and CDR2 is FQNEAQ (reference sequence). The V end lost 2 bases, the J end lost 2 bases, and 6 bases lay between the germline ends. CDR3 size: 13 residues. CDR3 DNA sequence: TGTGCCAGCAGCTTACAGAATCAAGAGACCCAGTACTTC. Translation: CASSLQNQETQYF.